The present entry profiles one T cell receptor (beta chain) with its context. This record belongs to a study of blood T cell repertoires in COVID-19. Study overall: Samples taken during acute and convalescent COVID-19 were collected in the United States, Italy and Spain. From T cells, B-cell-depleted T cells, or PBMCs came the material, which was cDNA or gDNA.

Original processing notes: It was from reference gene primer amplification that nucleated cell counts were estimated. The data were produced by immunoSEQ multiplex PCR, yet TCRdb's version contains in-frame clones alone and is incomplete. Clonal size and the V and J genes are those of that table, whereas D and trimming came from the DNA. The repertoire holds 85,000 to 120,000 clones, around 80% seen once, with 14% in the top ten. The CDR3 is made up of 15 amino acids. With V trimmed by 5 bases and J by 3 bases, 3 bases remained unmatched. Germline V gives CDR1 SGHTA, CDR2 FQGTGA. The sequenced sample was peripheral blood. This receptor was taken from a woman aged 60-70 years with acute or convalescent COVID-19. The rearrangement joins TRBV7-3 to TRBJ2-1; TRBD2 aligns across 11 bases. CDR3 protein: CASSRGLADYNEQFF. CDR3 coding DNA: TGTGCCAGCAGCCGGGGACTAGCGGACTACAATGAGCAGTTCTTC.